Listed below are T cell receptor beta chains from one sample, sequenced in a study of shared clonotypes between healthy human individuals. Sequencing used immunoSEQ multiplex PCR; TCRdb keeps in-frame clones, though not all of them. The sample records 550,000 to 650,000 clones, 95% to 97% being singletons. Specimen: naive CD8+ T cells sorted from blood. The receptors shown here come from a woman aged 25 to 39 in good health. CDR3s include the opening cysteine and the closing phenylalanine or tryptophan. The D gene is left open where the match is weak. For some rows the clone size is stated as once, few or many, or as a class when expanded; others skip it.

CDR3 DNA	CDR3 protein	clone size	V gene	J gene	D gene
TGTGCCAGCAGCTTTGGGAGGGCCGAGCAGTATTTT	CASSFGRAEQYF	NA	TRBV5-6	TRBJ2-3	TRBD2
TGTGCCACCAGCGAGCCGGGACTAGCGACAAATGAGCAGTTCTTC	CATSEPGLATNEQFF	NA	TRBV15	TRBJ2-1	TRBD2
TGTGCCAGCACCGTGGGACAGACACAAGAGACCCAGTACTTC	CASTVGQTQETQYF	NA	TRBV5-8	TRBJ2-5	TRBD1
TGTGCCAGCACCGGGACAGGGGAACCGAACACTGAAGCTTTCTTT	CASTGTGEPNTEAFF	NA	TRBV28	TRBJ1-1	TRBD1
TGCGCCAGCAGGGCGGGACAGGGGCGTTCCTACGAGCAGTACTTC	CASRAGQGRSYEQYF	NA	TRBV5-1	TRBJ2-7	TRBD1
TGTGCCAGCAGTCAGACTACTTCTGGGGGCAATGAGCAGTTCTTC	CASSQTTSGGNEQFF	NA	TRBV27	TRBJ2-1	NA
TGTGCCAGCAGTTTCGGGACGGTGCCCTACGAGCAGTACTTC	CASSFGTVPYEQYF	NA	TRBV27	TRBJ2-7	NA
TGTGCCAGCAGCATAACGGGGGACGAGCAGTACTTC	CASSITGDEQYF	NA	TRBV7-3	TRBJ2-7	NA
TGTGCCAGCAGTTTTTCGGTGAACACTGAAGCTTTCTTT	CASSFSVNTEAFF	NA	TRBV27	TRBJ1-1	NA
TGTGCCAGCAGCTTAGGGCAGGGTTCTAACGAAAAACTGTTTTTT	CASSLGQGSNEKLFF	NA	TRBV7-9	TRBJ1-4	NA
TGTGCCAGCAGCCCGCTGACAGGGACGAATGAAAAACTGTTTTTT	CASSPLTGTNEKLFF	NA	TRBV7-9	TRBJ1-4	TRBD1
TGTGCCAGCAGCGAGGGGAATGGGGGCACTGAAGCTTTCTTT	CASSEGNGGTEAFF	NA	TRBV9	TRBJ1-1	NA
TGTGCCAGCAGCCCAGTTCGCACTGAAGCTTTCTTT	CASSPVRTEAFF	NA	TRBV7-6	TRBJ1-1	NA
TGTGCCAGCAGTTACGGAGGGGTGGATGGCTACACCTTC	CASSYGGVDGYTF	NA	TRBV6-6	TRBJ1-2	NA
TGCGCCAGCAGTGTGGGACAGGGGGCGGATACGCAGTATTTT	CASSVGQGADTQYF	NA	TRBV10-2	TRBJ2-3	TRBD1
TGTGCCAGCCCGGATGGCAGCGTTTATAGCAATCAGCCCCAGCATTTT	CASPDGSVYSNQPQHF	few	TRBV19	TRBJ1-5	NA
TGTGCCAGCAGCCGAGTACAGGGGCCGGGGACTGAAGCTTTCTTT	CASSRVQGPGTEAFF	NA	TRBV9	TRBJ1-1	TRBD1
TGTGCCAGCAGTGAAGTTCTAGCGGGGCCCGAAGAGACCCAGTACTTC	CASSEVLAGPEETQYF	NA	TRBV2	TRBJ2-5	TRBD2
TGTGCCAGCAGTCCCCGAGGATGGGGGCCCCGCTACGAGCAGTACTTC	CASSPRGWGPRYEQYF	NA	TRBV11-2	TRBJ2-7	NA
TGTGCCAGTAGTATCGGTCTAAACTACGAGCAGTACTTC	CASSIGLNYEQYF	NA	TRBV19	TRBJ2-7	NA
TGTGCCAGCAGCCCTCTCGGGACAGCGATGAACACTGAAGCTTTCTTT	CASSPLGTAMNTEAFF	NA	TRBV9	TRBJ1-1	TRBD1
TGTGCCAGCAGTGAATGGAGCCTAGCGGGACCCTACGGGGAGCTGTTTTTT	CASSEWSLAGPYGELFF	NA	TRBV2	TRBJ2-2	TRBD2
TGCGCCAGCAGCCGGGGACGGGGCGAGCAGTACTTC	CASSRGRGEQYF	NA	TRBV4-1	TRBJ2-7	NA
TGTGCCAGCAGGGACTACAACAATGAGCAGTTCTTC	CASRDYNNEQFF	NA	TRBV28	TRBJ2-1	NA
TGTGCCAGTCAGACTAGCACAGATACGCAGTATTTT	CASQTSTDTQYF	NA	TRBV6-6	TRBJ2-3	NA
TGTGCCAGCAGCCCGGTCGGGGCCTATGGCTACACCTTC	CASSPVGAYGYTF	NA	TRBV28	TRBJ1-2	NA
TGTGCCAGCAGCGGAGGACTAGCGGGATTTTATGAGCAGTTCTTC	CASSGGLAGFYEQFF	NA	TRBV7-9	TRBJ2-1	TRBD2
TGCAGCGTTAGCGGGGGGGGTAGCTCCTACGAGCAGTACTTC	CSVSGGGSSYEQYF	NA	TRBV29-1	TRBJ2-7	TRBD2
TGTGCCTGGACTAGCGGGGGGTACAATGAGCAGTTCTTC	CAWTSGGYNEQFF	NA	TRBV30	TRBJ2-1	TRBD2
TGTGCCAGCAGTAACAGAGGGGACTATGGCTACACCTTC	CASSNRGDYGYTF	NA	TRBV27	TRBJ1-2	NA
TGTGCCAGCAGCTCCCTTGGGACAGGGGCCTACGAGCAGTACTTC	CASSSLGTGAYEQYF	once	TRBV27	TRBJ2-7	TRBD1
TGTGCCAGCAGCCGAGCGGGACTAGCAGCCTACAATGAGCAGTTCTTC	CASSRAGLAAYNEQFF	NA	TRBV7-6	TRBJ2-1	TRBD2
TGTGCCAGCAGTTTTCGGGGAAGCTCGGACGAGCAGTACTTC	CASSFRGSSDEQYF	NA	TRBV27	TRBJ2-7	NA
TGTGCCGGGGAGGACAATGAGCAGTTCTTC	CAGEDNEQFF	NA	TRBV28	TRBJ2-1	NA
TGTGCCATCAATGAGAGAGAAGCTAATGAAAAACTGTTTTTT	CAINEREANEKLFF	NA	TRBV10-3	TRBJ1-4	NA
TGCGCCAGCAGCCAGGATTCGGGACAGGGGGCGATGAACACTGAAGCTTTCTTT	CASSQDSGQGAMNTEAFF	NA	TRBV4-1	TRBJ1-1	TRBD1
TGTGCCAGCAGTTACCCCAGGGGAGGGAACGCCTACGAGCAGTACTTC	CASSYPRGGNAYEQYF	NA	TRBV6-6	TRBJ2-7	NA
TGCGCCAGCTCCCCGGGTGGGGATCTTAGCAATCAGCCCCAGCATTTT	CASSPGGDLSNQPQHF	NA	TRBV23-1	TRBJ1-5	NA
TGTGCCAGCAGCGCGACAGGGCCCTCAGGCGAGCAGTACTTC	CASSATGPSGEQYF	NA	TRBV7-6	TRBJ2-7	TRBD1
TGTGCCAGCAGTGACTCGGGGGACAGGATCTATGGCTACACCTTC	CASSDSGDRIYGYTF	NA	TRBV6-4	TRBJ1-2	TRBD1
TGTGCCAGCAGTGAAGTGGCCAGCTTTGAGGAGCAGTACTTC	CASSEVASFEEQYF	NA	TRBV2	TRBJ2-7	NA
TGTGCCAGCAACCCGGGGGTAACTAATCAGCCCCAGCATTTT	CASNPGVTNQPQHF	NA	TRBV27	TRBJ1-5	NA
TGTGCCAGCAGCCCCAGCGGGGTCGGGATTAATGGCTACACCTTC	CASSPSGVGINGYTF	NA	TRBV9	TRBJ1-2	NA
TGTGCCAGCAGTCCCTCGGTGTGGCGAACCACGACCGGGGAGCTGTTTTTT	CASSPSVWRTTTGELFF	once	TRBV27	TRBJ2-2	NA
TGTGCCAGCAGTGGTGGATCAGGGTATCGGGCCTACGAGCAGTACTTC	CASSGGSGYRAYEQYF	NA	TRBV25-1	TRBJ2-7	NA
TGCGCCAGCAGCCATCCCAGTGGGAATCAGCCCCAGCATTTT	CASSHPSGNQPQHF	few	TRBV4-1	TRBJ1-5	NA
TGTGCCTTGGCCGGGGACTCCTACGAGCAGTACTTC	CALAGDSYEQYF	NA	TRBV30	TRBJ2-7	NA
TGCAGCGTTGAAGACCCGGGTACGAACACTGAAGCTTTCTTT	CSVEDPGTNTEAFF	NA	TRBV29-1	TRBJ1-1	NA
TGTGCCAGCAGGGTGACCGGGACAGGGTGGAATCAGCCCCAGCATTTT	CASRVTGTGWNQPQHF	NA	TRBV27	TRBJ1-5	TRBD1
TGCAGCGTGCAGGGGACAGGGACTTACGAGCAGTACTTC	CSVQGTGTYEQYF	NA	TRBV29-1	TRBJ2-7	TRBD1
TGTGCCAGCAGTCCGGTCCCGGGACAGGGGGACTATGGCTACACCTTC	CASSPVPGQGDYGYTF	NA	TRBV28	TRBJ1-2	TRBD1
TGTGCCTGGAGTGTACAGGGGACTAGATTCTTCTTC	CAWSVQGTRFFF	NA	TRBV30	TRBJ2-1	NA
TGCGCCAGCAGTGAGTCGCGAGGGCTCGACTATGGCTACACCTTC	CASSESRGLDYGYTF	NA	TRBV10-1	TRBJ1-2	NA
TGTGCCAGCAGCCCGATCGGGGGGTACGAGCAGTACTTC	CASSPIGGYEQYF	NA	TRBV7-9	TRBJ2-7	TRBD2
TGTGCCAGCAGCTTAGGGCCGGGCGAGCAGTACTTC	CASSLGPGEQYF	NA	TRBV7-8	TRBJ2-7	NA
TGTGCCAGTGCTGGGACGGCTTCCTCCTACAATGAGCAGTTCTTC	CASAGTASSYNEQFF	once	TRBV19	TRBJ2-1	NA
TGTGCCAGCAACCGGGATATGGACACCGGGGAGCTGTTTTTT	CASNRDMDTGELFF	once	TRBV7-9	TRBJ2-2	NA
TGCGCCAGCAGCCAAGAGACCTTGGGGAGGGATACGCAGTATTTT	CASSQETLGRDTQYF	NA	TRBV4-1	TRBJ2-3	NA
TGTGCCAGCAGCTCCCGGGACAGGGGGTTCTACGAGCAGTACTTC	CASSSRDRGFYEQYF	NA	TRBV13	TRBJ2-7	TRBD1
TGTGCCAGCAGCTACAATCCGTTGGGGGTTGCTAATGAAAAACTGTTTTTT	CASSYNPLGVANEKLFF	NA	TRBV7-9	TRBJ1-4	NA